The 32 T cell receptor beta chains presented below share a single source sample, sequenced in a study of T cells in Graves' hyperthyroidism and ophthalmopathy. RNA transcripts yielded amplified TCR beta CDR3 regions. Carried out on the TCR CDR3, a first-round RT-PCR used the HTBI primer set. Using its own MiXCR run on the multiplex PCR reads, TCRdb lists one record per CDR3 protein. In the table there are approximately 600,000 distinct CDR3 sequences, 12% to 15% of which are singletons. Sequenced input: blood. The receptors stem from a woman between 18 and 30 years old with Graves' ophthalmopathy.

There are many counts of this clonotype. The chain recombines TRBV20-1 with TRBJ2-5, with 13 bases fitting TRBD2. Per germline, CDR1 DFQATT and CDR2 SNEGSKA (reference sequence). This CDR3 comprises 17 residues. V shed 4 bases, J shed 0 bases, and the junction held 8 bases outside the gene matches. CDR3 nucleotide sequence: TGCAGTGCTACCTTACTAGCGGGAGGGCTGTACCAAGAGACCCAGTACTTC. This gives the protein CSATLLAGGLYQETQYF.

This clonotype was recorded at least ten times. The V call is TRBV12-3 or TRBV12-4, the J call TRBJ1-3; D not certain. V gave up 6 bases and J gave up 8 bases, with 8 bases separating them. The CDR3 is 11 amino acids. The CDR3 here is CASSLRHTIYF. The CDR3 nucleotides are TGTGCCAGCAGCCTGAGGCACACCATATATTTT.

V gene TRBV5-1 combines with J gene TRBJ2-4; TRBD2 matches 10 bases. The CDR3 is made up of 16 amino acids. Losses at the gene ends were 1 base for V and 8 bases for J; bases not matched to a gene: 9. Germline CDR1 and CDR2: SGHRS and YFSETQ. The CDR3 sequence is CASSLFPSGSGDIQYF. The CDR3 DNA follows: TGCGCCAGCAGCTTGTTCCCTAGCGGGAGTGGGGACATTCAGTACTTC.

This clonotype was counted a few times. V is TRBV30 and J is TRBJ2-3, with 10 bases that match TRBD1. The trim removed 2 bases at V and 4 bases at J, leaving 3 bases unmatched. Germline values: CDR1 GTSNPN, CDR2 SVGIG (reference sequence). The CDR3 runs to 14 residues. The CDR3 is CAWSTGTGADTQYF. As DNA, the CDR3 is TGTGCCTGGAGTACCGGGACAGGGGCAGATACGCAGTATTTT.

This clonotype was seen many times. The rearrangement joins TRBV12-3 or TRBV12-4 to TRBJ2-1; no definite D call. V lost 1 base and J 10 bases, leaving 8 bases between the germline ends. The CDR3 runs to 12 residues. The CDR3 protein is CASSLVWVEQFF. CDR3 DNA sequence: TGTGCCAGCAGTTTAGTCTGGGTCGAGCAGTTCTTC.

The CDR3 loop is CASSQQDTVSGEQFF. The CDR3 DNA reads TGCGCCAGCAGCCAACAAGACACGGTTTCGGGTGAGCAGTTCTTC. The chain combines TRBV4-3 with TRBJ2-1; D unclear. The germline V gene has CDR1 LGHNA and CDR2 YSLEER. The CDR3 extends over 15 amino acids. V was pared by 2 bases and J by 9 bases, with 17 bases between.

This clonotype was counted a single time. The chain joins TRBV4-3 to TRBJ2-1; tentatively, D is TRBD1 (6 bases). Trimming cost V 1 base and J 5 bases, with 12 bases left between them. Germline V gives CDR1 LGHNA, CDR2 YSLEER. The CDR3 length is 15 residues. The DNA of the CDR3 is TGCGCCAGCAGCCAAGGATCAGGGGCAAACAATGAGCAGTTCTTC. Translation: CASSQGSGANNEQFF.

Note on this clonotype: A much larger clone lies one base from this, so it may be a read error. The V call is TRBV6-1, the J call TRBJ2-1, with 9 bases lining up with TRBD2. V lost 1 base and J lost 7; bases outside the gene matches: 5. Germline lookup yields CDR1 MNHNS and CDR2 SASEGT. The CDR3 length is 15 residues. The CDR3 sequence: CASSEVTAGGNEQFF. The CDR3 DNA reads TGTGCCAGCAGTGAAGTCACTGCGGGGGGGAATGAGCAGTTCTTC.

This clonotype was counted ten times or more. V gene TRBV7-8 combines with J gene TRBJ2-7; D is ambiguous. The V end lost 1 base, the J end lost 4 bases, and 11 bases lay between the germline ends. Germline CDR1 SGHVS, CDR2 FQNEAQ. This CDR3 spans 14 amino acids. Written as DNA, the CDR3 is TGTGCCAGCAGCTTAGAACCACACCGGTACGAGCAGTACTTC. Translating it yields CASSLEPHRYEQYF.

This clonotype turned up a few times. The DNA for the CDR3 is TGTGCCAGCAGTTTGGACAGGGAGGTGTACGAGCAGTACTTC. Its translation is CASSLDREVYEQYF. The chain carries TRBV12-3 or TRBV12-4 and TRBJ2-7, with TRBD1 matching 8 bases. The CDR3 sequence is 14 residues long. The V gene end was trimmed by 3 bases and the J gene end by 4 bases; junction bases not matched to a gene: 5.

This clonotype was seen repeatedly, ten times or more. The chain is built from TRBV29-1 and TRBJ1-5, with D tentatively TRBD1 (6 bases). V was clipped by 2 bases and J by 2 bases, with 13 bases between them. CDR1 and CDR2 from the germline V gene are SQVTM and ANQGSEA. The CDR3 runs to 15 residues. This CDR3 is CSVELGGAGNQPQHF. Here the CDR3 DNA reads TGCAGCGTTGAACTCGGGGGCGCGGGCAATCAGCCCCAGCATTTT.

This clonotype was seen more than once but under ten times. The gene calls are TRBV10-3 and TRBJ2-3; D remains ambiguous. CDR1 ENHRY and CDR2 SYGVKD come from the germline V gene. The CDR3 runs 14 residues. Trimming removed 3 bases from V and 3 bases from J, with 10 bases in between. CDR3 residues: CAISENEETDTQYF. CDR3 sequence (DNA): TGTGCCATCAGTGAAAATGAGGAGACAGATACGCAGTATTTT.

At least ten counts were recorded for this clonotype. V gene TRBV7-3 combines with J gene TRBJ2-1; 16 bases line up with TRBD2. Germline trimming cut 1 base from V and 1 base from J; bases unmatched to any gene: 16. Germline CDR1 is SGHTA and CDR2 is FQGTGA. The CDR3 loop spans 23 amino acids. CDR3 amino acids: CASSLRDHGTSGRAPGSYNEQFF. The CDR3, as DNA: TGTGCCAGCAGCTTAAGGGACCATGGGACTAGCGGGAGGGCCCCCGGGTCCTACAATGAGCAGTTCTTC.

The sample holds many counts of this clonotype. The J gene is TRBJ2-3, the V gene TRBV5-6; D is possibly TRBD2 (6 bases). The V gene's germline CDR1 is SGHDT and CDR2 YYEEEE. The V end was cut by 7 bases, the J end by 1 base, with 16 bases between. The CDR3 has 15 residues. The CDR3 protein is CASDTLGEGTDTQYF. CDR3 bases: TGTGCCAGCGATACTTTAGGGGAGGGCACAGATACGCAGTATTTT.

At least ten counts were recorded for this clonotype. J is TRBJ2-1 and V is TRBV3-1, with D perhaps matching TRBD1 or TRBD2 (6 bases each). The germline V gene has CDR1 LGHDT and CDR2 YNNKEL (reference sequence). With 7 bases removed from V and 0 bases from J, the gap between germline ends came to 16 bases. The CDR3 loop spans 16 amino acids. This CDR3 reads CASTPRGGGSYNEQFF. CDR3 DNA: TGTGCCAGCACCCCAAGAGGAGGGGGCTCCTACAATGAGCAGTTCTTC.

The CDR3 loop reads CASSLGGRVLPRNEQFF. The CDR3 bases are TGTGCCAGCAGCTTGGGCGGCCGAGTTCTCCCTAGAAATGAGCAGTTCTTC. The chain employs TRBV7-9 and TRBJ2-1; no clear D gene. The CDR3 consists of 17 residues. The germline V and J ends were trimmed by 3 bases and 7 bases, with 22 bases remaining between them. The germline V gene encodes CDR1 SEHNR and CDR2 FQNEAQ (reference sequence).

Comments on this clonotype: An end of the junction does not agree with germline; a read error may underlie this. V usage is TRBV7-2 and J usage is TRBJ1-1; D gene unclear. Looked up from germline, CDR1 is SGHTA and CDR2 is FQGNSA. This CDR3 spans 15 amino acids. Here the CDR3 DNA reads TGTGCCAGCAGCTTGAAGGGCAGATTCAACACTGAAGCTCTCTTT. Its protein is CASSLKGRFNTEALF.

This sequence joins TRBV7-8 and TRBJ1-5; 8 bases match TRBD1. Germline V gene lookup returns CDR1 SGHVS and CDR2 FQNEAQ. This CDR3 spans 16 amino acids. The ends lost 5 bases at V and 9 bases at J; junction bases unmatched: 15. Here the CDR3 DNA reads TGTGCCAGCAGCCACCGACAGGGACAGGTTCTTCCGCCCCAGCATTTT. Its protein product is CASSHRQGQVLPPQHF.

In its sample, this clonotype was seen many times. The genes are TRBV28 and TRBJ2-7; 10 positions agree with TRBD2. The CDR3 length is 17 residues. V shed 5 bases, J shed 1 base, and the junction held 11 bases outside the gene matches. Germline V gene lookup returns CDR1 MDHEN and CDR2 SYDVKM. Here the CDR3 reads CASSPLDSLAGSYEQYF. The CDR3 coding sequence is TGTGCCAGCAGTCCATTAGACTCACTAGCGGGGTCCTACGAGCAGTACTTC.

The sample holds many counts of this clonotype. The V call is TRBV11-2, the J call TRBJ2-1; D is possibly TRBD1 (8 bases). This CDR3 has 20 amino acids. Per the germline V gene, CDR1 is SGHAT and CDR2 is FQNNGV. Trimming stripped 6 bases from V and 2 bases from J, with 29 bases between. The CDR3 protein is CASRPPFWTGTGTTYNEQFF. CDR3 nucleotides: TGTGCCAGCAGGCCCCCTTTCTGGACAGGGACCGGGACTACCTACAATGAGCAGTTCTTC.

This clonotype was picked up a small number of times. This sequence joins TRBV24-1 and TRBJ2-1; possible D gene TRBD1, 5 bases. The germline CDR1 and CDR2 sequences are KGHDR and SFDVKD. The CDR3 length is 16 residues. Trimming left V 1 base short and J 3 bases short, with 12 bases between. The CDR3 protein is CATSDLGGALYNEQFF. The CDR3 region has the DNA TGTGCCACCAGTGATTTAGGTGGGGCCCTCTACAATGAGCAGTTCTTC.

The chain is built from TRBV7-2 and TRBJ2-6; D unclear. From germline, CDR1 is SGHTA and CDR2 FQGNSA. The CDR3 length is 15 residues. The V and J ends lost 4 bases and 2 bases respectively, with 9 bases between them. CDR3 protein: CASSSTPAGANVLTF. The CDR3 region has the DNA TGTGCCAGCAGCTCTACTCCCGCTGGGGCCAACGTCCTGACTTTC.

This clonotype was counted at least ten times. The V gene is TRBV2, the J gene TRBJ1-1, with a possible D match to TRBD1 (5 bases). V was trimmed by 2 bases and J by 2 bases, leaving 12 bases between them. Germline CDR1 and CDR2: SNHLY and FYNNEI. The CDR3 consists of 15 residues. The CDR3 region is CASSERWQGNTEAFF. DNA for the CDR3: TGTGCCAGCAGTGAAAGGTGGCAGGGTAACACTGAAGCTTTCTTT.

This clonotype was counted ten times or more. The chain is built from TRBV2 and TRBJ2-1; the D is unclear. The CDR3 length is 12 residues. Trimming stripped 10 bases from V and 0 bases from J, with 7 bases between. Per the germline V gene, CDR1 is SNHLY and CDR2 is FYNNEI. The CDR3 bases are TGTGCCACCCACCGCTCCTACAATGAGCAGTTCTTC. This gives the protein CATHRSYNEQFF.

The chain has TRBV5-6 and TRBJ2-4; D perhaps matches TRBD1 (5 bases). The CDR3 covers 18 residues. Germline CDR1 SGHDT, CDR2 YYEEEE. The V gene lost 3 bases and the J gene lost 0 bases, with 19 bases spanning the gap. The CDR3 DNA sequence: TGTGCCAGCAGCTGTCCTTTTAGACAGAACCTAGCCAAAAACATTCAGTACTTC. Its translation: CASSCPFRQNLAKNIQYF.

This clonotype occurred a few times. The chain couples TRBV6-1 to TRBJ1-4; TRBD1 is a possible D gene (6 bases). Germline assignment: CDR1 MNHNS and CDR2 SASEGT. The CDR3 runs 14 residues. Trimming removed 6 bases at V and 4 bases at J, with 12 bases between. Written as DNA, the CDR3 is TGTGCCAGCAGCACGGGACACCATAATGAAAAACTGTTTTTT. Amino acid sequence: CASSTGHHNEKLFF.

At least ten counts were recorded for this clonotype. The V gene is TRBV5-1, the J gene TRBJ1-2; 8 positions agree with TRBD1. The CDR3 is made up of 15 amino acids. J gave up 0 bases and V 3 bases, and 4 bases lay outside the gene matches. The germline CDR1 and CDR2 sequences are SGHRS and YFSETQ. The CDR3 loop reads CASSSGQEANYGYTF. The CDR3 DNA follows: TGCGCCAGCAGCTCGGGACAGGAAGCTAACTATGGCTACACCTTC.

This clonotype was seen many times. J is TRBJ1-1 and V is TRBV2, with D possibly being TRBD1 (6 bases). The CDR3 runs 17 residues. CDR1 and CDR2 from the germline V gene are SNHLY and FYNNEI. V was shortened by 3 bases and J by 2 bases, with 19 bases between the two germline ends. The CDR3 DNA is TGTGCCAGCAGTGATCAAACAGGGATTCTAGATAACACTGAAGCTTTCTTT. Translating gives CASSDQTGILDNTEAFF.

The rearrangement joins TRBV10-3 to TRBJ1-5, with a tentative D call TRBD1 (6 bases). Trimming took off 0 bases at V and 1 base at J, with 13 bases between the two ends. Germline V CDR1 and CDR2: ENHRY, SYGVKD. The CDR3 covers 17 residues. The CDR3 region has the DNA TGTGCCATCAGTGAGTCGACTGGGGGCTTGAGCAATCAGCCCCAGCATTTT. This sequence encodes CAISESTGGLSNQPQHF.

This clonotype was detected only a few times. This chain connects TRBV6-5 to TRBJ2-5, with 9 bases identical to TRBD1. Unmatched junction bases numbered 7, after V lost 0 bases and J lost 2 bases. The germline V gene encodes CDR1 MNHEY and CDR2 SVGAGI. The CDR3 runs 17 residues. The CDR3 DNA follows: TGTGCCAGCAGTTACTCGGTCTGGGACAGGGCACAAGAGACCCAGTACTTC. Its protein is CASSYSVWDRAQETQYF.

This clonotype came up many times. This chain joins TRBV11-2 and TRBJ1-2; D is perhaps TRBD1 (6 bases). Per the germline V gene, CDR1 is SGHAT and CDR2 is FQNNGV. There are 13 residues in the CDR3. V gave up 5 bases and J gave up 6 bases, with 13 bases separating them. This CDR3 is CASSPTDSNGYTF. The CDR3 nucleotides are TGTGCCAGCAGCCCTACGGACAGCAATGGCTACACCTTC. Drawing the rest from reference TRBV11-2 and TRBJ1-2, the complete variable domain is EAGVAQSPRYKIIEKRQSVAFWCNPISGHATLYWYQQILGQGPKLLIQFQNNGVVDDSQLPKDRFSAERLKGVDSTLKIQPAKLEDSAVYLCASSPTDSNGYTFGSGTRLTVV.

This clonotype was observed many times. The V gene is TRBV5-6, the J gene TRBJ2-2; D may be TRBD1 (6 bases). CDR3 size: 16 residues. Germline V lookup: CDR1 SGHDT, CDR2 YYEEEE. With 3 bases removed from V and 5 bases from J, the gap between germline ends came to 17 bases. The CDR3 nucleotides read TGTGCCAGCAGCTCTTCACAGGGTTCTTGGACCGGGGAGCTGTTTTTT. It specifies CASSSSQGSWTGELFF.